Below are 28 T cell receptor beta chains sequenced from a single sample in a study of blood T cell repertoires in COVID-19. This table comes from immunoSEQ multiplex PCR, and its TCRdb copy is limited to in-frame clones, with some not included. The sample carries around 100,000 clones, approximately 87% recorded once. The sequenced sample was peripheral blood. Every receptor here comes from a human donor in a cohort sampled during active COVID-19.

This chain joins TRBV3-1 (or the pseudogene TRBV3-2) and TRBJ1-4, with 8 positions matching TRBD1. The V gene end was trimmed by 0 bases and the J gene end by 5 bases; junction bases not matched to a gene: 5. The CDR3 consists of 16 residues. Per the germline V gene, CDR1 is LGHDT and CDR2 is YNNKEL (reference sequence). The CDR3 DNA sequence: TGTGCCAGCAGCCAAGATCGGGACAGGCAGAATGAAAAACTGTTTTTT. It encodes CASSQDRDRQNEKLFF.

V and J are TRBV19 and TRBJ1-4, with TRBD1 matching over 7 bases. The CDR3 sequence is 16 residues long. Germline CDR1 is LNHDA and CDR2 is SQIVND (reference sequence). V dropped 5 bases and J dropped 0; count of bases not matched to a gene: 6. CDR3 DNA sequence: TGTGCCAGTAGTTCCCCGGGACAGCCAACTAATGAAAAACTGTTTTTT. It specifies CASSSPGQPTNEKLFF. The complete variable domain, with remaining parts taken from reference TRBV19 and TRBJ1-4, reads DGGITQSPKYLFRKEGQNVTLSCEQNLNHDAMYWYRQDPGQGLRLIYYSQIVNDFQKGDIAEGYSVSREKKESFPLTVTSAQKNPTAFYLCASSSPGQPTNEKLFFGSGTQLSVL.

The chain has TRBV11-3 and TRBJ2-2; 8 bases align to TRBD2. Germline trimming cut 5 bases from V and 6 bases from J; bases unmatched to any gene: 5. Germline CDR1 SGHNT, CDR2 YENEEA. The CDR3 covers 14 residues. Here the CDR3 DNA reads TGTGCCAGCAGCCGCCGGGGGGGTTCCGGGGAGCTGTTTTTT. Translation gives CASSRRGGSGELFF.

This chain links TRBV18 with TRBJ2-5, with D possibly being TRBD2 (6 bases). This CDR3 contains 14 residues. In germline, CDR1 is KGHSH, CDR2 LQKENI. Trimming pared 5 bases from V and 2 bases from J, leaving 12 bases between. CDR3 protein: CASSTGATQETQYF. In DNA form, the CDR3 reads TGTGCCAGCTCAACGGGAGCGACACAAGAGACCCAGTACTTC. Together with reference TRBV18 and TRBJ2-5, the CDR3 gives the full variable domain: NAGVMQNPRHLVRRRGQEARLRCSPMKGHSHVYWYRQLPEEGLKFMVYLQKENIIDESGMPKERFSAEFPKEGPSILRIQQVVRGDSAAYFCASSTGATQETQYFGPGTRLLVL.

The chain uses TRBV28 and TRBJ2-3, with 10 bases identical to TRBD2. With V trimmed by 3 bases and J by 8 bases, 8 bases remained unmatched. The CDR3 covers 15 residues. The germline CDR1 and CDR2 sequences are MDHEN and SYDVKM. As DNA, the CDR3 is TGTGCCAGCAGTTTGGAGGCTAGCGGGAGTGTTACGCAGTATTTT. Translation: CASSLEASGSVTQYF.

The chain links TRBV30 to TRBJ2-1; no definite D call. The CDR3 extends over 12 amino acids. Germline V CDR1 and CDR2: GTSNPN, SVGIG (reference sequence). V gave up 0 bases and J gave up 9 bases, with 9 bases separating them. The CDR3 sequence: CAWSVTRIEQFF. Written as DNA, the CDR3 is TGTGCCTGGAGTGTAACGCGGATTGAGCAGTTCTTC.

Here the CDR3 DNA reads TGTGCCAGCAGCCCGGGAATGTGGGGTCAAGAGACCCAGTACTTC. Amino acid sequence: CASSPGMWGQETQYF. This chain joins TRBV11-2 and TRBJ2-5; D might be TRBD2 (5 bases). Trimming cost V 5 bases and J 2 bases, with 15 bases left between them. The CDR3 is 15 amino acids. Germline CDR1 and CDR2: SGHAT and FQNNGV.

V is TRBV5-1 and J is TRBJ1-3, with D maybe TRBD1 (5 bases). The CDR3 sequence is 14 residues long. Trimming removed 5 bases at V and 3 bases at J, with 12 bases between. CDR1 is SGHRS and CDR2 is YFSETQ in the germline V gene. The chain's CDR3 is CASRLDSNGNTIYF. CDR3 in DNA: TGCGCCAGCAGACTTGACAGTAATGGAAACACCATATATTTT.

The chain uses TRBV6-5 and TRBJ2-2, with 14 bases matching TRBD2. This CDR3 has 15 residues. Germline lookup yields CDR1 MNHEY and CDR2 SVGAGI. The V segment lost 8 bases and the J segment 5 bases; nucleotides outside the gene matches: 4. The chain's CDR3 is CASDGTSGGTGELFF. DNA of the CDR3: TGTGCCAGCGATGGGACTAGCGGGGGAACCGGGGAGCTGTTTTTT.

This clone was counted once. The chain uses TRBV19 and TRBJ1-2; D is ambiguous. Germline loops: CDR1 LNHDA, CDR2 SQIVND (reference sequence). Trimming took 4 bases from V and 5 from J, leaving 5 bases between them. The CDR3 is made up of 11 amino acids. The CDR3 here is CASSSQYGYTF. CDR3 nucleotides: TGTGCCAGTAGTAGTCAGTATGGCTACACCTTC.

This rearrangement joins TRBV7-2 to TRBJ2-7; TRBD2 agrees at 11 bases. Germline trimming cut 3 bases from V and 2 bases from J; bases unmatched to any gene: 6. Looked up from germline, CDR1 is SGHTA and CDR2 is FQGNSA. The CDR3 is 16 amino acids. CDR3 nucleotides: TGTGCCAGCAGCTTCACCGGGACTAGCGGAACCTACGAGCAGTACTTC. Translated, it gives CASSFTGTSGTYEQYF.

The CDR3 loop reads CASSQEVPGANEKLFF. DNA of the CDR3: TGCGCCAGCAGCCAAGAAGTCCCGGGAGCTAATGAAAAACTGTTTTTT. The chain carries TRBV4-1 and TRBJ1-4, with D hard to call. The CDR3 totals 16 residues. Germline V gene lookup returns CDR1 MGHRA and CDR2 YSYEKL. The V end was cut by 0 bases, the J end by 3 bases, with 11 bases between.

This rearrangement joins TRBV5-5 to TRBJ2-5; no clear D. This CDR3 contains 15 residues. With 1 base removed from V and 2 bases from J, the gap between germline ends came to 12 bases. CDR1 and CDR2 (germline): SGHKS, YYEKEE (reference sequence). CDR3 DNA: TGTGCCAGCAGCTTGTCGCTATCCACTCAAGAGACCCAGTACTTC. This translates into CASSLSLSTQETQYF.

The count of this clone is one. V is TRBV5-1 and J is TRBJ2-1; TRBD2 is a possible D gene (6 bases). Trimming cost V 0 bases and J 6 bases, with 16 bases left between them. Germline values: CDR1 SGHRS, CDR2 YFSETQ. The CDR3 totals 16 residues. CDR3 in amino acids: CASSLAGTPGLNEQFF. The CDR3 region has the DNA TGCGCCAGCAGCTTGGCCGGGACTCCGGGTCTCAATGAGCAGTTCTTC.

V and J are TRBV5-5 and TRBJ2-1; D is undetermined. CDR1 SGHKS and CDR2 YYEKEE come from the germline V gene (reference sequence). V was trimmed by 0 bases and J by 4 bases, leaving 5 bases between them. This CDR3 has 13 residues. CDR3 coding DNA: TGTGCCAGCAGCTTGGACAGTTACAATGAGCAGTTCTTC. This sequence encodes CASSLDSYNEQFF. The variable domain in full, completed from reference TRBV5-5 and TRBJ2-1, reads DAGVTQSPTHLIKTRGQQVTLRCSPISGHKSVSWYQQVLGQGPQFIFQYYEKEERGRGNFPDRFSARQFPNYSSELNVNALLLGDSALYLCASSLDSYNEQFFGPGTRLTVL.

The gene calls are TRBV2 and TRBJ2-7, with TRBD2 matching over 9 bases. CDR1 SNHLY and CDR2 FYNNEI come from the germline V gene. Trimming removed 7 bases from V and 3 bases from J; junction bases left unmatched: 7. The CDR3 consists of 14 residues. The CDR3 DNA reads TGTGCCAGCACCCCCGGGACTAGCTTCTACGAGCAGTACTTC. It specifies CASTPGTSFYEQYF. The entire variable domain, with the rest obtained from reference TRBV2 and TRBJ2-7, is as follows: EPEVTQTPSHQVTQMGQEVILRCVPISNHLYFYWYRQILGQKVEFLVSFYNNEISEKSEIFDDQFSVERPDGSNFTLKIRSTKLEDSAMYFCASTPGTSFYEQYFGPGTRLTVT.

V and J are TRBV2 and TRBJ2-7; no clear D gene. The CDR3 sequence is 10 residues long. V was shortened by 6 bases and J by 7 bases, with 7 bases between the two germline ends. Germline V gene lookup returns CDR1 SNHLY and CDR2 FYNNEI. Here the CDR3 DNA reads TGTGCCAGCAGGGAGAGAGAGCAGTACTTC. Its protein product is CASREREQYF.

The chain employs TRBV6-6 and TRBJ2-2, with D maybe TRBD2 (6 bases). The CDR3 spans 14 residues. Trimming took off 6 bases at V and 1 base at J, with 9 bases between the two ends. In germline, CDR1 is MNHNY, CDR2 SVGAGI (reference sequence). CDR3 amino acids: CASRRDLNTGELFF. CDR3 nucleotides: TGTGCCAGCAGGCGGGACCTGAACACCGGGGAGCTGTTTTTT.

CDR3 nucleotides: TGTGCCAGCAGCCCCTTGGGGGGGGAAGTGCAGTACTTC. Translated, it gives CASSPLGGEVQYF. The chain couples TRBV7-3 to TRBJ2-7; 7 nucleotides align to TRBD2. V was pared by 5 bases and J by 9 bases, with 10 bases of the junction left unmatched. This CDR3 spans 13 amino acids. Germline CDR1 SGHTA, CDR2 FQGTGA.

The chain employs TRBV15 and TRBJ1-4; possible D gene TRBD1, 6 bases. This CDR3 has 16 residues. Trimming removed 3 bases at V and 0 bases at J, with 11 bases between. The germline V gene has CDR1 LNHNV and CDR2 YYDKDF (reference sequence). The CDR3 protein is CATSSHTGSTNEKLFF. DNA of the CDR3: TGTGCCACCAGCAGTCACACAGGGTCAACTAATGAAAAACTGTTTTTT.

The chain couples TRBV5-1 to TRBJ1-4; tentative D call: TRBD1 (6 bases). CDR1 SGHRS and CDR2 YFSETQ come from the germline V gene. The length of the CDR3 is 15 residues. V was cut by 4 bases and J by 8 bases, with 18 bases left in between. The CDR3 nucleotides read TGCGCCAGCAGCCTCACCGGGACAATTACCGAAAAACTGTTTTTT. Translated: CASSLTGTITEKLFF.

J is TRBJ2-1 and V is TRBV3-1 (or the pseudogene TRBV3-2), with TRBD2 matching 12 bases. The V segment lost 2 bases and the J segment 9 bases; nucleotides outside the gene matches: 11. The length of the CDR3 is 17 residues. CDR1 LGHDT and CDR2 YNNKEL come from the germline V gene (reference sequence). The CDR3 sequence: CASSQSHGLAGKGEQFF. The DNA of the CDR3 is TGTGCCAGCAGCCAAAGCCATGGACTAGCGGGAAAGGGTGAGCAGTTCTTC.

This rearrangement joins TRBV6-5 to TRBJ2-7; possible D gene TRBD2, 6 bases. Germline CDR1 is MNHEY and CDR2 is SVGAGI. Between the trimmed V and J ends, which lost 2 bases and 0 bases, there was a span of 8 bases. The CDR3 is made up of 14 amino acids. CDR3 in amino acids: CASSYGGNSYEQYF. In DNA form, the CDR3 reads TGTGCCAGCAGTTACGGGGGGAACTCCTACGAGCAGTACTTC.

This clone has more than one count but fewer than ten. This chain connects TRBV5-6 to TRBJ2-1, with 8 bases matching TRBD1. The CDR3 extends over 16 amino acids. The germline V gene encodes CDR1 SGHDT and CDR2 YYEEEE. The V gene end was trimmed by 3 bases and the J gene end by 4 bases; junction bases not matched to a gene: 9. CDR3 sequence (DNA): TGTGCCAGCAGCTCCCGGACAGGGACGACATACAATGAGCAGTTCTTC. This encodes CASSSRTGTTYNEQFF.

The chain is built from TRBV7-9 and TRBJ1-4, with D possibly being TRBD1 (5 bases). Trimming took 3 bases from V and 6 from J, leaving 20 bases between them. The germline gives CDR1 SEHNR, CDR2 FQNEAQ (reference sequence). The length of the CDR3 is 17 residues. DNA of the CDR3: TGTGCCAGCAGCTTGGGGGGAAACCCAACCTTATATGAAAAACTGTTTTTT. Translation: CASSLGGNPTLYEKLFF. Using reference TRBV7-9 and TRBJ1-4 for the parts outside the CDR3, the full variable domain is DTGVSQNPRHKITKRGQNVTFRCDPISEHNRLYWYRQTLGQGPEFLTYFQNEAQLEKSRLLSDRFSAERPKGSFSTLEIQRTEQGDSAMYLCASSLGGNPTLYEKLFFGSGTQLSVL.

This chain connects TRBV30 to TRBJ1-4; D gene uncertain. The germline gives CDR1 GTSNPN, CDR2 SVGIG (reference sequence). This CDR3 is 13 amino acids long. Trimming left V 3 bases short and J 2 bases short, with 7 bases between. The chain's CDR3 is CAWRTRTNEKLFF. Here the CDR3 DNA reads TGTGCCTGGAGGACTCGGACTAATGAAAAACTGTTTTTT.

This sequence joins TRBV30 and TRBJ1-1, with D uncertain. The CDR3 runs to 13 residues. The germline V gene encodes CDR1 GTSNPN and CDR2 SVGIG (reference sequence). V gave up 4 bases and J gave up 5 bases, with 14 bases separating them. CDR3 in amino acids: CAWTRQEETEAFF. CDR3 nucleotides: TGTGCCTGGACTCGGCAGGAGGAAACTGAAGCTTTCTTT.

The J gene is TRBJ1-1, the V gene TRBV7-8; D perhaps matches TRBD1 (5 bases). The CDR3 loop spans 15 amino acids. Per germline, CDR1 SGHVS and CDR2 FQNEAQ. The V end lost 0 bases, the J end lost 4 bases, and 12 bases lay between the germline ends. For the CDR3, the DNA is TGTGCCAGCAGCTTAGCGTCAGGGTTGGGCACTGAAGCTTTCTTT. Translation: CASSLASGLGTEAFF.